The subject of this entry is one TCR beta chain. V lost 2 bases and J lost 11; bases outside the gene matches: 20. CDR3 size: 17 residues. Germline CDR1 is SGHNT and CDR2 is YYREEE (reference sequence). Intraepithelial lymphocytes and lamina propria lymphocytes were released through processing of graft tissue. These data are taken from a study of graft-versus-host responses after intestinal transplantation. Study context: Recipients were given multivisceral, liver-intestinal, or isolated intestinal transplants. Recipients uniformly received anti-thymocyte globulin induction, followed by tacrolimus and steroids for three to four years.

Profiled with immunoSEQ multiplex PCR; TCRdb holds only in-frame clones, not every one. Of fewer than 20,000 clones in the sample, 74% were seen once. Specimen: ileum tissue, collected 14 days after transplant. The receptor comes from a human patient who received an intestinal transplant, so some T cells may come from the graft donor. J is TRBJ1-1 and V is TRBV5-4; TRBD1 matches 8 bases. The CDR3 reads CASSFNPGGELTKVAFF. DNA for the CDR3: TGTGCCAGCAGCTTCAACCCAGGGGGCGAATTAACAAAGGTTGCTTTCTTT.